The 14 T cell receptor beta chains presented below share a single source sample, sequenced in a study of blood T cell repertoires in COVID-19. Measured with immunoSEQ multiplex PCR; TCRdb has only the in-frame clones, and not every one. The sample consists of around 65,000 clones, roughly 72% of them appearing once. Material for sequencing was peripheral blood. The origin of the receptors is a woman aged 50 to 65 with active or convalescent COVID-19.

J is TRBJ1-2 and V is TRBV6-5; maybe TRBD1 (6 bases). The germline V and J ends were trimmed by 2 bases and 1 base, with 11 bases remaining between them. The V gene's germline CDR1 is MNHEY and CDR2 SVGAGI. The CDR3 length is 15 residues. The CDR3 DNA is TGTGCCAGCAGTTACGGCCCAGGGGTTAACTATGGCTACACCTTC. Protein sequence: CASSYGPGVNYGYTF.

The chain recombines TRBV10-3 with TRBJ1-1, with D possibly matching TRBD1 (5 bases). CDR1 is ENHRY, CDR2 SYGVKD, per germline. The CDR3 contains 13 residues. V was clipped by 10 bases and J by 0 bases, with 12 bases between them. CDR3: CATQGNMNTEAFF. DNA for the CDR3: TGTGCCACCCAGGGCAACATGAACACTGAAGCTTTCTTT.

J is TRBJ1-5 and V is TRBV7-2, with D tentatively TRBD1 (6 bases). The CDR3 has 14 amino acids. The germline V gene encodes CDR1 SGHTA and CDR2 FQGNSA. Deletions cut 7 bases from V and 3 bases from J, with 13 bases between. The chain's CDR3 is CASTRGASNQPQHF. CDR3 in DNA: TGTGCCAGCACGCGGGGGGCCTCCAATCAGCCCCAGCATTTT.

With regard to this clone: This specimen includes other DNA sequences encoding the same CDR3. The chain joins TRBV27 to TRBJ1-2; 11 bases align to TRBD1. V lost 6 bases to trimming and J lost 8 bases; unmatched junction nucleotides: 11. Germline-derived CDR1 and CDR2 are MNHEY and SMNVEV (reference sequence). The CDR3 extends over 15 amino acids. DNA of the CDR3: TGTGCCAGCAGAGAAGGGGGGACAGGGGGAAACGGCTACACCTTC. Its protein product is CASREGGTGGNGYTF.

J is TRBJ2-1 and V is TRBV11-2; perhaps TRBD2 as D (6 bases). This CDR3 region has 15 residues. Germline assignment: CDR1 SGHAT and CDR2 FQNNGV. V lost 2 bases and J 7 bases, leaving 15 bases between the germline ends. The CDR3 DNA is TGTGCCAGCAGCTTAAACCGCGGGGTCGGGAATGAGCAGTTCTTC. It is translated as CASSLNRGVGNEQFF.

This clone was recorded a few times. V usage is TRBV4-3 and J usage is TRBJ2-2; 7 positions agree with TRBD2. From germline, CDR1 is LGHNA and CDR2 YSLEER. The CDR3 totals 16 residues. The V and J ends lost 1 base and 1 base, in that order; junction bases with no gene match: 3. The chain's CDR3 is CASSQGASGNTGELFF. DNA for the CDR3: TGCGCCAGCAGCCAAGGTGCTAGCGGGAACACCGGGGAGCTGTTTTTT.

The chain recombines TRBV12-3 or TRBV12-4 with TRBJ2-3, with D uncertain. V was pared by 7 bases and J by 2 bases, with 7 bases between. This CDR3 is 12 amino acids long. CDR3 in DNA: TGTGCCAGCACCCCTAACACAGATACGCAGTATTTT. Amino acids: CASTPNTDTQYF.

V usage is TRBV5-4 and J usage is TRBJ2-1; 11 nucleotides align to TRBD2. The germline V gene has CDR1 SGHNT and CDR2 YYREEE (reference sequence). V gave up 4 bases and J gave up 1 base; unmatched junction bases: 1. The CDR3 sequence is 15 residues long. For the CDR3, the DNA is TGTGCCAGCAGCGCTAGCGGGAGGTCCTACAATGAGCAGTTCTTC. Translation: CASSASGRSYNEQFF.

The chain joins TRBV5-1 to TRBJ1-3; the match to TRBD1 covers 7 bases. The CDR3 spans 14 residues. The junction had 0 bases not matched to a gene; V was cut back by 0 bases and J by 3 bases. Germline V CDR1 and CDR2: SGHRS, YFSETQ. CDR3 amino acids: CASSLGTGGNTIYF. The CDR3 nucleotides read TGCGCCAGCAGCTTGGGGACAGGTGGAAACACCATATATTTT.

The chain recombines TRBV5-4 with TRBJ1-2, with D possibly matching TRBD1 (5 bases). The CDR3 is 11 residues long. CDR1 SGHNT and CDR2 YYREEE come from the germline V gene (reference sequence). V was cut by 6 bases and J by 5 bases, with 8 bases left in between. The CDR3 sequence: CASTQGYGYTF. DNA for the CDR3: TGTGCCAGCACCCAGGGATATGGCTACACCTTC.

The chain has TRBV30 and TRBJ1-1, with no clear D. V was trimmed by 1 base and J by 0 bases, leaving 15 bases between them. Germline CDR1 is GTSNPN and CDR2 is SVGIG (reference sequence). The CDR3 runs to 16 residues. This CDR3 reads CAWSGMGGSMNTEAFF. CDR3 nucleotide sequence: TGTGCCTGGAGTGGTATGGGAGGTAGCATGAACACTGAAGCTTTCTTT.

The chain carries TRBV5-6 and TRBJ1-2, with D maybe TRBD1 (6 bases). Germline assignment: CDR1 SGHDT and CDR2 YYEEEE. The CDR3 consists of 14 residues. V was shortened by 0 bases and J by 8 bases, with 14 bases between the two germline ends. The CDR3 nucleotides are TGTGCCAGCAGCTTGGTCCGGGGGGCGAGAGGCTACACCTTC. It specifies CASSLVRGARGYTF. The complete variable domain, with remaining parts taken from reference TRBV5-6 and TRBJ1-2, reads DAGVTQSPTHLIKTRGQQVTLRCSPKSGHDTVSWYQQALGQGPQFIFQYYEEEERQRGNFPDRFSGHQFPNYSSELNVNALLLGDSALYLCASSLVRGARGYTFGSGTRLTVV.

The chain joins TRBV30 to TRBJ1-6; possible D gene TRBD1, 6 bases. The germline V and J ends were trimmed by 0 bases and 8 bases, with 11 bases remaining between them. The CDR3 extends over 14 amino acids. Per germline, CDR1 GTSNPN and CDR2 SVGIG (reference sequence). This CDR3 reads CAWSVRPGDSPLHF. Written as DNA, the CDR3 is TGTGCCTGGAGTGTACGTCCAGGGGATTCACCCCTCCACTTT. Filled out from reference TRBV30 and TRBJ1-6, the complete variable domain reads SQTIHQWPATLVQPVGSPLSLECTVEGTSNPNLYWYRQAAGRGLQLLFYSVGIGQISSEVPQNLSASRPQDRQFILSSKKLLLSDSGFYLCAWSVRPGDSPLHFGNGTRLTVT.

The CDR3 bases are TGTGCCAGCAGCGGCGACCGGACAGGCGTTGAAATGAACACTGAAGCTTTCTTT. It is translated as CASSGDRTGVEMNTEAFF. This chain connects TRBV5-6 to TRBJ1-1, with 7 bases fitting TRBD1. This CDR3 region has 18 residues. Germline trimming cut 4 bases from V and 0 bases from J; bases unmatched to any gene: 15. CDR1 SGHDT and CDR2 YYEEEE come from the germline V gene.